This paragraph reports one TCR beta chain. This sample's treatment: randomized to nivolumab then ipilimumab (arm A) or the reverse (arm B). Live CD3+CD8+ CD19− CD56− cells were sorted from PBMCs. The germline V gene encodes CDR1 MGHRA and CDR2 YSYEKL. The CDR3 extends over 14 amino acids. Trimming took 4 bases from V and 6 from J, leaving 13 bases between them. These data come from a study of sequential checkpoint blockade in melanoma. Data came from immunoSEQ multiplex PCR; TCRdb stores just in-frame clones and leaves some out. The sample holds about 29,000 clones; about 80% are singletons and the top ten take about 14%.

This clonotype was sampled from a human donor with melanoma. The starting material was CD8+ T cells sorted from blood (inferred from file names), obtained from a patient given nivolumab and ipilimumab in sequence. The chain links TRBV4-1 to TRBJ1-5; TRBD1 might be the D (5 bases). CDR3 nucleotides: TGCGCCAGCAGCCTCGGGGGTCCGGGTCAGCCCCAGCATTTT. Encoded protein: CASSLGGPGQPQHF.